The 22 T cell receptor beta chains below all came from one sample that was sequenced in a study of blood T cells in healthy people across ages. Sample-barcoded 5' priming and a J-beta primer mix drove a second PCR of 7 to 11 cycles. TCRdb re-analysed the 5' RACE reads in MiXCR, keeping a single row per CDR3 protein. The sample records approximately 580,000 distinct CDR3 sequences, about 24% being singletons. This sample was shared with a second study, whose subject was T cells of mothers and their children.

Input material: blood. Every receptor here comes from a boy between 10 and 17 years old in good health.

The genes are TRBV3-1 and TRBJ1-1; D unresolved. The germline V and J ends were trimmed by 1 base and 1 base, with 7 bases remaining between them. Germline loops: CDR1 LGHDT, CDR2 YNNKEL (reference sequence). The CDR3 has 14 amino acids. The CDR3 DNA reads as TGTGCCAGCAGCCAAGCAGGTACGAACACTGAAGCTTTCTTT. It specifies CASSQAGTNTEAFF.

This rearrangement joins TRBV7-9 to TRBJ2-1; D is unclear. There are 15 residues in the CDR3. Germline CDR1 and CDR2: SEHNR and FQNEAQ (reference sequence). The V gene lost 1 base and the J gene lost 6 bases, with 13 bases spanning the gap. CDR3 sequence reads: CASSLDLPGPNEQFF. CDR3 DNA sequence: TGTGCCAGCAGCTTAGATCTCCCCGGTCCCAATGAGCAGTTCTTC.

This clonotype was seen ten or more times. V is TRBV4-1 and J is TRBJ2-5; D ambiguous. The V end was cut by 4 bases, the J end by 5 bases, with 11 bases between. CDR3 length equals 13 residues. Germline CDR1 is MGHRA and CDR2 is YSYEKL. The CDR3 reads CASSPSLVETQYF. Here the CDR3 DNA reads TGCGCCAGCAGCCCGTCGCTTGTGGAGACCCAGTACTTC.

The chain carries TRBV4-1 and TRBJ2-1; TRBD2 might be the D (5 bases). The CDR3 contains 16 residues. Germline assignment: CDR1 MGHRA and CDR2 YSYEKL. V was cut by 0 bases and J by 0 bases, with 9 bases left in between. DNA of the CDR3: TGCGCCAGCAGCCAAGATACAGCGGTCTCCTACAATGAGCAGTTCTTC. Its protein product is CASSQDTAVSYNEQFF.

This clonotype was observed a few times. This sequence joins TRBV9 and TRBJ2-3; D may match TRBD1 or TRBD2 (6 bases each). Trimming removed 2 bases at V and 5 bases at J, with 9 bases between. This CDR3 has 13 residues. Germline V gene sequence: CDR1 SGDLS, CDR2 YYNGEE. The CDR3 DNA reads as TGTGCCAGCAGCGTTGGGGGGCAAGATACGCAGTATTTT. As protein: CASSVGGQDTQYF. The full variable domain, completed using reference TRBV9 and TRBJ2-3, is DSGVTQTPKHLITATGQRVTLRCSPRSGDLSVYWYQQSLDQGLQFLIQYYNGEERAKGNILERFSAQQFPDLHSELNLSSLELGDSALYFCASSVGGQDTQYFGPGTRLTVL.

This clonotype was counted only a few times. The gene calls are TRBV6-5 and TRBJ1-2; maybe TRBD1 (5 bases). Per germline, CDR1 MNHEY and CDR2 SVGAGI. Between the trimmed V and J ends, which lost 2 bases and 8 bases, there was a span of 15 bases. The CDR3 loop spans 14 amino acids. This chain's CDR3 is CASSYPTVEGGYTF. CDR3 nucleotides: TGTGCCAGCAGTTACCCGACGGTCGAGGGGGGCTACACCTTC.

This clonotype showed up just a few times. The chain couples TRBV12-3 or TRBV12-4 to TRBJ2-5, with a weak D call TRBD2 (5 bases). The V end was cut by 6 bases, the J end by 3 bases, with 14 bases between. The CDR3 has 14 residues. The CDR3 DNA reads TGTGCCAGCAGCTTTGCTGAGCGGAAAGAGACCCAGTACTTC. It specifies CASSFAERKETQYF.

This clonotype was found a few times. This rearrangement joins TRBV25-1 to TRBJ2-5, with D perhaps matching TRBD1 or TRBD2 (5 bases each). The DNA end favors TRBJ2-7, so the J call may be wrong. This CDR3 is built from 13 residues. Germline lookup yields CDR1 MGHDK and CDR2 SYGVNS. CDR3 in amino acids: CASSLYQGHEQYF. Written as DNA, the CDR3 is TGTGCCAGCAGTCTTTACCAGGGACACGAGCAGTACTTC.

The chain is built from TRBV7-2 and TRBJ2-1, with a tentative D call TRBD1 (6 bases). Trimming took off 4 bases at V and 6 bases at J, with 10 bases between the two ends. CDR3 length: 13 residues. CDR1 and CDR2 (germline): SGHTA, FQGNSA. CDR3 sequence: CASSSGQTNEQFF. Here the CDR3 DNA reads TGTGCCAGCAGCTCAGGACAGACCAATGAGCAGTTCTTC.

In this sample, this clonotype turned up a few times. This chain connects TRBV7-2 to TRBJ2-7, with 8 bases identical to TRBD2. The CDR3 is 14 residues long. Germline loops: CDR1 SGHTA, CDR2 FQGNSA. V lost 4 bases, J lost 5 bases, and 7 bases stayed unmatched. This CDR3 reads CASSSRAGENEQYF. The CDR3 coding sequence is TGTGCCAGCAGCTCTAGAGCGGGAGAAAACGAGCAGTACTTC.

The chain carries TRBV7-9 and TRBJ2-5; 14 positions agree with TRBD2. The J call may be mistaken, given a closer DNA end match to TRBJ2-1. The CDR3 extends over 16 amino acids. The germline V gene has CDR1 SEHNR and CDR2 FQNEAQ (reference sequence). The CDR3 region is CASSSPGLAGVDEQFF. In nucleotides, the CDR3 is TGTGCCAGCAGCTCTCCGGGACTAGCGGGAGTAGATGAGCAGTTCTTC.

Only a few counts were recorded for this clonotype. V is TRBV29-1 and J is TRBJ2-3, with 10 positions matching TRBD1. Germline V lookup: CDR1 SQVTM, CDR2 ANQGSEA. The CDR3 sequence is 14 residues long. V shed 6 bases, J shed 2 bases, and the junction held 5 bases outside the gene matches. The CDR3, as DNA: TGCAGCGTCTCCGGGACAGGGGCCACAGATACGCAGTATTTT. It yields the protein CSVSGTGATDTQYF.

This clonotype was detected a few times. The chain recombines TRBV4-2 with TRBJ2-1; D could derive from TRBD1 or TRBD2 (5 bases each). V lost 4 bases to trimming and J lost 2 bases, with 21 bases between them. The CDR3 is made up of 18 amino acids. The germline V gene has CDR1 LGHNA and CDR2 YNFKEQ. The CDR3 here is CASSLPSAWDETYNEQFF. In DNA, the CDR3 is TGTGCCAGCAGCCTCCCTTCCGCCTGGGACGAGACCTACAATGAGCAGTTCTTC.

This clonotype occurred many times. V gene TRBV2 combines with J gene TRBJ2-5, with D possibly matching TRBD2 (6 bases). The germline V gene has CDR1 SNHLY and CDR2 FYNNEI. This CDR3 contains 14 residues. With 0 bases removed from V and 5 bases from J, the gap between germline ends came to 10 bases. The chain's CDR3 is CASSEAKSGETQYF. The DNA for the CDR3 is TGTGCCAGCAGTGAAGCGAAAAGCGGGGAGACCCAGTACTTC.

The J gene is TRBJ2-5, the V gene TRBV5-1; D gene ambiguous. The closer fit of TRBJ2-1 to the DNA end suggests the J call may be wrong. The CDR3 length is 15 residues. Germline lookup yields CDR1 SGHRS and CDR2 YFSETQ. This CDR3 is CASSLVQASPNEQFF. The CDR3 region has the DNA TGCGCCAGCAGCTTGGTGCAGGCCTCACCTAATGAGCAGTTCTTC.

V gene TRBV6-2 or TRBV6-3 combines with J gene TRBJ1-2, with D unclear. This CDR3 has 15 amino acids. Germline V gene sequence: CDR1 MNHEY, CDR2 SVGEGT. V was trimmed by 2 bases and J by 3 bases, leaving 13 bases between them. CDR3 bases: TGTGCCAGCAGTTACGGGAACCGAGTCTACTATGGCTACACCTTC. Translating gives CASSYGNRVYYGYTF.

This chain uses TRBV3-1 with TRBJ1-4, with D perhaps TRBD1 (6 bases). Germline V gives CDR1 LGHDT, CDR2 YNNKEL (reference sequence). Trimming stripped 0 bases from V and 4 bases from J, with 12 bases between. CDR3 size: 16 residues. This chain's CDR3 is CASSQDLDSVNEKLFF. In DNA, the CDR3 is TGTGCCAGCAGCCAAGATCTGGACAGTGTTAATGAAAAACTGTTTTTT.

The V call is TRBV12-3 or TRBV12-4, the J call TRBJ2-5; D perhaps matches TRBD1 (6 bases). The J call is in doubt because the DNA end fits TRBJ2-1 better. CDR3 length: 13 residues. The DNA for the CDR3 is TGTGCCAGCAGCCCAGGGGCGGACAATGAGCAGTTCTTC. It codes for CASSPGADNEQFF.

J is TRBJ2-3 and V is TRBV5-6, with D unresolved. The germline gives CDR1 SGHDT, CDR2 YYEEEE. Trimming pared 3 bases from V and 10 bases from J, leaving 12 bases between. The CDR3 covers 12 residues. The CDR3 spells CASSSVLVAQYF. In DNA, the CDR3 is TGTGCCAGCAGCTCTGTGCTGGTTGCGCAGTATTTT.

This chain's CDR3 is CASSLGPQGGQPQHF. The CDR3 DNA follows: TGTGCCAGCAGCTTAGGACCACAGGGCGGTCAGCCCCAGCATTTT. The V and J genes are TRBV11-2 and TRBJ1-5; weak D call: TRBD1 (6 bases). The ends were cut back, 1 base at V and 6 bases at J, with 13 bases in the middle. CDR3 length: 15 residues. The germline V gene has CDR1 SGHAT and CDR2 FQNNGV.

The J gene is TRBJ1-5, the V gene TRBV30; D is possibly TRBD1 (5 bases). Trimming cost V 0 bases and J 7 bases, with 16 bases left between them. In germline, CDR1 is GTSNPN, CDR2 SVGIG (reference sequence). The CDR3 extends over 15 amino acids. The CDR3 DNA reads TGTGCCTGGAGTGTAGGGACGGGGGATTGGCAGCCCCAGCATTTT. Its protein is CAWSVGTGDWQPQHF. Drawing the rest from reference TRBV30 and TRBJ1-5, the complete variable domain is SQTIHQWPATLVQPVGSPLSLECTVEGTSNPNLYWYRQAAGRGLQLLFYSVGIGQISSEVPQNLSASRPQDRQFILSSKKLLLSDSGFYLCAWSVGTGDWQPQHFGDGTRLSIL.

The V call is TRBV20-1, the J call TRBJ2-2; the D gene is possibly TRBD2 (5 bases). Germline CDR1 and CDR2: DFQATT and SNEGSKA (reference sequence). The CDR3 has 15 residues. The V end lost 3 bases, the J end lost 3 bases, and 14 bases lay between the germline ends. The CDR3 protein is CSASGTRLYTGELFF. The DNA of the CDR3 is TGCAGTGCTAGCGGAACTAGACTGTACACCGGGGAGCTGTTTTTT.